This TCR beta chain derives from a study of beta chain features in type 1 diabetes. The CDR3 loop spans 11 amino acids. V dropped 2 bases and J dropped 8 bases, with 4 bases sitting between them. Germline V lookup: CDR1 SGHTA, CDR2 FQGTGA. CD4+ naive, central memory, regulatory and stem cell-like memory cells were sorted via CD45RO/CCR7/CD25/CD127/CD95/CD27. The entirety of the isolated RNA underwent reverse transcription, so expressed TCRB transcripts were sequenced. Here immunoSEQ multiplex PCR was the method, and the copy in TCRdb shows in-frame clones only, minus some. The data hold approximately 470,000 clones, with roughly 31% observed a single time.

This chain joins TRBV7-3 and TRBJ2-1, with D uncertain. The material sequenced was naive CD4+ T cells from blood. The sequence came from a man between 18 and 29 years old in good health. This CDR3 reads CASSLGDEQFF. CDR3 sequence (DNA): TGTGCCAGCAGCTTAGGGGATGAGCAGTTCTTC. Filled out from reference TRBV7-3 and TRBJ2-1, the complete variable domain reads GAGVSQTPSNKVTEKGKYVELRCDPISGHTALYWYRQSLGQGPEFLIYFQGTGAADDSGLPNDRFFAVRPEGSVSTLKIQRTERGDSAVYLCASSLGDEQFFGPGTRLTVL.